This entry is about one T cell receptor (beta chain). This entry comes from a study of blood T cell repertoires in COVID-19. The overall study: The United States, Italy and Spain were the sources of the acute and convalescent COVID-19 samples. PBMCs, B-cell-depleted T cells, or T cells were the source of the cDNA or gDNA that made up the material.

Assignments of participants to cohorts depended upon their own reported clinical history. Recovery among Cohort 3 donors was established by two negative PCRs, clearance, or symptom resolution. Some clones are missing from TCRdb's copy, which holds only in-frame ones; the method was immunoSEQ multiplex PCR. The sample contains more than 150,000 clones, less than 90% of which appear only once. The CDR3 covers 13 residues. Germline V lookup: CDR1 SGHAT, CDR2 FQNNGV. The ends were cut back, 5 bases at V and 12 bases at J, with 14 bases in the middle. The chain links TRBV11-2 to TRBJ1-6, with D uncertain. Specimen: PBMCs or T cells enriched from blood (not recorded which). The clonotype originates from a woman in her forties or fifties who had recovered from COVID-19. The CDR3 bases are TGTGCCAGCAGCCAGTCGGGGTCGCAACCCCTCCACTTT. Amino acids: CASSQSGSQPLHF. Variable domain in full (rest from reference TRBV11-2 and TRBJ1-6): EAGVAQSPRYKIIEKRQSVAFWCNPISGHATLYWYQQILGQGPKLLIQFQNNGVVDDSQLPKDRFSAERLKGVDSTLKIQPAKLEDSAVYLCASSQSGSQPLHFGNGTRLTVT.